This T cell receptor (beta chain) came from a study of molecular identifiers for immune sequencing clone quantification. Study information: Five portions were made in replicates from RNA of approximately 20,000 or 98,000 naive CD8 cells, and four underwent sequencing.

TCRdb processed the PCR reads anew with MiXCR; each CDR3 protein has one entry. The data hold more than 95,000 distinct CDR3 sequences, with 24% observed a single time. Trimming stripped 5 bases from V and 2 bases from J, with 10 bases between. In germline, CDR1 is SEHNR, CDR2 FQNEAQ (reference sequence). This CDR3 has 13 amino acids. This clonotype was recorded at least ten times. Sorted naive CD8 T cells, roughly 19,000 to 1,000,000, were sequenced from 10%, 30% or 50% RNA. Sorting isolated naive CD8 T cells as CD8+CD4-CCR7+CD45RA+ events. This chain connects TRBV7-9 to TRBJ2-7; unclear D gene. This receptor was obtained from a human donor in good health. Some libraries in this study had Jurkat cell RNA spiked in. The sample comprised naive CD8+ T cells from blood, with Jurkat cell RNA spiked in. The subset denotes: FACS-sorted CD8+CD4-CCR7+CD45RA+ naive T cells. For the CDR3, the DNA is TGTGCCAGCAGCATCGACACCACCTACGAGCAGTACTTC. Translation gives CASSIDTTYEQYF.